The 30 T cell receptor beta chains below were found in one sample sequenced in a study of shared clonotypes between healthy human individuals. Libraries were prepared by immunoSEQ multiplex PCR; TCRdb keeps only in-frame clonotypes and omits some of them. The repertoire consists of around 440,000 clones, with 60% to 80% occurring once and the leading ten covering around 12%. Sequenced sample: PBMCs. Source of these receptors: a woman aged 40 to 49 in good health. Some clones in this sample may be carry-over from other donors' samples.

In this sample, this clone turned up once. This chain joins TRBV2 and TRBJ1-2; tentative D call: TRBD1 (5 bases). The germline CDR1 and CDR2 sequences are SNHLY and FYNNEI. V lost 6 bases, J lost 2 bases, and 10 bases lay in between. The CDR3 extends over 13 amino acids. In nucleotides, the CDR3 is TGTGCCAGCAGGGGGGATGGGAACTATGGCTACACCTTC. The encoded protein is CASRGDGNYGYTF.

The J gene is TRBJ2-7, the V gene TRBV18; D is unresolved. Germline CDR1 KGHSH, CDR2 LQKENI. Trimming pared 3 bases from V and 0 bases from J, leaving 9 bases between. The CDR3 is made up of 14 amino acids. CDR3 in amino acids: CASSPGPSSYEQYF. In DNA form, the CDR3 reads TGTGCCAGCTCACCCGGGCCCAGCTCCTACGAGCAGTACTTC.

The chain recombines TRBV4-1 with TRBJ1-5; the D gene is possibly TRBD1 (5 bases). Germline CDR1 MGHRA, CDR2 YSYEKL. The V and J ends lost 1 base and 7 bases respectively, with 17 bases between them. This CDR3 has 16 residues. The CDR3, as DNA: TGCGCCAGCAGCCAAGTGGGTCCGACGGGGGAGCAGCCCCAGCATTTT. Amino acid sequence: CASSQVGPTGEQPQHF.

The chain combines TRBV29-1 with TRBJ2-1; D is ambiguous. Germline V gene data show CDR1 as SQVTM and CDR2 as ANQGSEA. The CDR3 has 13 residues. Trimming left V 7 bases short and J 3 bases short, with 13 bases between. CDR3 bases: TGCAGCGCCGCTAGGACCATCTACAATGAGCAGTTCTTC. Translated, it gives CSAARTIYNEQFF.

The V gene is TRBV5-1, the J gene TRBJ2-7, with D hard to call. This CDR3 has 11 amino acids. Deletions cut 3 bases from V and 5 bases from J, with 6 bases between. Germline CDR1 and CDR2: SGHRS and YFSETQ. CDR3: CASSSTHEQYF. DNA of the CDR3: TGCGCCAGCAGCTCCACCCACGAGCAGTACTTC.

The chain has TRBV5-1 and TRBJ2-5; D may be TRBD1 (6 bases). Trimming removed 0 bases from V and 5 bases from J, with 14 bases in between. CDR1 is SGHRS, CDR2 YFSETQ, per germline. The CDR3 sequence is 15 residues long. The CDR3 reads CASSLETGIWETQYF. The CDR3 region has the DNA TGCGCCAGCAGCTTGGAGACAGGTATCTGGGAGACCCAGTACTTC.

CDR3 DNA: TGTGCCTGGAGTCCGGACAGGGGGTCTTGGCCCCAGCATTTT. Translation gives CAWSPDRGSWPQHF. V usage is TRBV30 and J usage is TRBJ1-5; 10 nucleotides align to TRBD1. The trim removed 2 bases at V and 9 bases at J, leaving 7 bases unmatched. The CDR3 spans 14 residues. Looked up from germline, CDR1 is GTSNPN and CDR2 is SVGIG (reference sequence).

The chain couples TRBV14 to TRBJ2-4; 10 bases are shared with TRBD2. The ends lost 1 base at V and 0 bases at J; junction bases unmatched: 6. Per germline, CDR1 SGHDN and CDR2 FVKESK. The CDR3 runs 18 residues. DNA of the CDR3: TGTGCCAGCAGCCAAGTTTCTAGCGGGGGACTAGCCAAAAACATTCAGTACTTC. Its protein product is CASSQVSSGGLAKNIQYF. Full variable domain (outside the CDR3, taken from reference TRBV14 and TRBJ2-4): EAGVTQFPSHSVIEKGQTVTLRCDPISGHDNLYWYRRVMGKEIKFLLHFVKESKQDESGMPNNRFLAERTGGTYSTLKVQPAELEDSGVYFCASSQVSSGGLAKNIQYFGAGTRLSVL.

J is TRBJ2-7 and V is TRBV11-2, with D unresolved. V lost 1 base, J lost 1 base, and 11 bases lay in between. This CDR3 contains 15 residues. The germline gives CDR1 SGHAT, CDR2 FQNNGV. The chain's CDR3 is CASSLGRQYSYEQYF. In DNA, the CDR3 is TGTGCCAGCAGCTTAGGCCGGCAATATTCCTACGAGCAGTACTTC.

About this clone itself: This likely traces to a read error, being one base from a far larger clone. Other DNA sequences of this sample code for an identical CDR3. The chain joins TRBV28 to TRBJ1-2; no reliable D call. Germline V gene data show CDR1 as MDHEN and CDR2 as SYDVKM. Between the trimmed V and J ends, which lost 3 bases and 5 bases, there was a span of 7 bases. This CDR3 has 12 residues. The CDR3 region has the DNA TGTGCCAGCAGTTTCTTAGGTTATGGCTACACCTTC. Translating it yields CASSFLGYGYTF.

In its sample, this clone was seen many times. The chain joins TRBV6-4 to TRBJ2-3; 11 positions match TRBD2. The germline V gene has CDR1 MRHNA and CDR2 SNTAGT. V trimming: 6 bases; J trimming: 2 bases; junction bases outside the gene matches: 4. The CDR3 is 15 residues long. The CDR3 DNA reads TGTGCCAGCAGCGGGACTAGCGGAGACACAGATACGCAGTATTTT. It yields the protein CASSGTSGDTDTQYF.

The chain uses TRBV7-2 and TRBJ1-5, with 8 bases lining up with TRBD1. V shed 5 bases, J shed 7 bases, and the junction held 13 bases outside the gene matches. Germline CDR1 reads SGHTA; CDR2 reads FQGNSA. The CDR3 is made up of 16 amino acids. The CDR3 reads CASSPGQGLRVQPQHF. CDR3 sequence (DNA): TGTGCCAGCAGCCCCGGACAGGGCCTAAGGGTCCAGCCCCAGCATTTT.

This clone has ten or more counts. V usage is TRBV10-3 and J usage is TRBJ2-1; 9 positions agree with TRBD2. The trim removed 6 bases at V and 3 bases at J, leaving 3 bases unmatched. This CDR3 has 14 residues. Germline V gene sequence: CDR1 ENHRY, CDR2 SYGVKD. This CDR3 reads CAIRPSGNYNEQFF. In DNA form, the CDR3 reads TGTGCCATCAGGCCTAGCGGGAACTACAATGAGCAGTTCTTC.

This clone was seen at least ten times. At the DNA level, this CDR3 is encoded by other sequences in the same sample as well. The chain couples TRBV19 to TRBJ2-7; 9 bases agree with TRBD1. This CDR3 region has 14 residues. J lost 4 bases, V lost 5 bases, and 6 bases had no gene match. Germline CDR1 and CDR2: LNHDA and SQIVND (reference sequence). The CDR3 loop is CASSAGTGLYEQYF. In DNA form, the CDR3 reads TGTGCCAGTAGTGCCGGGACAGGGTTATACGAGCAGTACTTC.

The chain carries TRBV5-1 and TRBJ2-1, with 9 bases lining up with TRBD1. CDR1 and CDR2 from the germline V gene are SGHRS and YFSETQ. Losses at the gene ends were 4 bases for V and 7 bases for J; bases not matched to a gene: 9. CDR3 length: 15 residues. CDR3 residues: CASSGGQGIVNEQFF. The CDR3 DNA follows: TGCGCCAGCAGCGGGGGACAGGGAATTGTGAATGAGCAGTTCTTC.

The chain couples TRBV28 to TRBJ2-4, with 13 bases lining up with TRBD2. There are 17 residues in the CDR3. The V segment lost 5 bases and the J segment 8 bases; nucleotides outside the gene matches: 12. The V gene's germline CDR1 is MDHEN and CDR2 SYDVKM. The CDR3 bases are TGTGCCAGCAGTCCCCTCGGACTAGCGGGAGTTCTGGACATTCAGTACTTC. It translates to CASSPLGLAGVLDIQYF.

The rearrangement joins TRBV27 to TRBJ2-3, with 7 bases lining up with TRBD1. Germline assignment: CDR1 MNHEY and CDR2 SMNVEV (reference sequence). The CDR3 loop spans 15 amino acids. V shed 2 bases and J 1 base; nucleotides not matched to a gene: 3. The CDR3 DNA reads TGTGCCAGCAGTTTAAGGGGGCTAGGCACAGATACGCAGTATTTT. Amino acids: CASSLRGLGTDTQYF.

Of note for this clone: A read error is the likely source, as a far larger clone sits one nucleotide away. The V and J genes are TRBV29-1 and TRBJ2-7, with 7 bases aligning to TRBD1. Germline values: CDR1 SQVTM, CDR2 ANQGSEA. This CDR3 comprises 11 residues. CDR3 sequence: CSVWDSYEQCF. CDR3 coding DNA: TGCAGCGTCTGGGACAGTTACGAGCAGTGCTTC.

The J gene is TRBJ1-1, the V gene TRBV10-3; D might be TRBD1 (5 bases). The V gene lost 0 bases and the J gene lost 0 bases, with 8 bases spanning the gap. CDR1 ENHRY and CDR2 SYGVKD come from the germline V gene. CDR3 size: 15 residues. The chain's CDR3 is CAISESTDMNTEAFF. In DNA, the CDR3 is TGTGCCATCAGTGAGTCGACAGACATGAACACTGAAGCTTTCTTT.

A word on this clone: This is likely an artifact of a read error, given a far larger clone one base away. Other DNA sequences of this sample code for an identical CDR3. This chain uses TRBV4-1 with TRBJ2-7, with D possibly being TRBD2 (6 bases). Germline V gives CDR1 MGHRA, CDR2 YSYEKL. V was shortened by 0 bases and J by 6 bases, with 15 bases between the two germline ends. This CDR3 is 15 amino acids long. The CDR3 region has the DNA TGCGCCAGCAGCCAAGATCCAAGGGGAGGACCCGAGCAGTACTTC. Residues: CASSQDPRGGPEQYF.

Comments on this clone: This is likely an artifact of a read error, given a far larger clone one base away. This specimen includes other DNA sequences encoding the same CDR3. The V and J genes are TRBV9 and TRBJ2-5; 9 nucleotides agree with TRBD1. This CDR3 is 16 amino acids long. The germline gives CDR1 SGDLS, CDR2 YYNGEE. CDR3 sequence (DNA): TGCGCCAGCAGCGTAGGGACAGGGAAACACCAAGAGACCCAGTACTTC. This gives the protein CASSVGTGKHQETQYF.

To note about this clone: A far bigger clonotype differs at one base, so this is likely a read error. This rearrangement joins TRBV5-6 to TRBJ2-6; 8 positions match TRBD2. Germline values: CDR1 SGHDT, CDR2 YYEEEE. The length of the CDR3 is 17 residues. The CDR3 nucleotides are TGTGTCAGCAGCTTGGGACTAGAGGCCTCTGCGGCCAACGTCCTGACTTTC. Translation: CVSSLGLEASAANVLTF.

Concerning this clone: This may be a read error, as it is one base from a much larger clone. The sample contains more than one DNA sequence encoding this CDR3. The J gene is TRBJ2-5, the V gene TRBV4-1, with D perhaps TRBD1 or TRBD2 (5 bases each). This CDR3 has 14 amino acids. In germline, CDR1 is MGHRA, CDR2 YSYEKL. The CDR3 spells CASSRGANPETQYF. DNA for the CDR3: TGCGCTAGCAGCCGAGGGGCTAATCCAGAGACCCAGTACTTC.

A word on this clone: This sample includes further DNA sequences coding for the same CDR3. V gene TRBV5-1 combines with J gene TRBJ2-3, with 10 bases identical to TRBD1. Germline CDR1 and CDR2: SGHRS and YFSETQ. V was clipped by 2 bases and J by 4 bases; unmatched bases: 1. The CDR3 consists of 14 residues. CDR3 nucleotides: TGCGCCAGCAGCTTAGGACAGGGGGCAGATACGCAGTATTTT. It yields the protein CASSLGQGADTQYF.

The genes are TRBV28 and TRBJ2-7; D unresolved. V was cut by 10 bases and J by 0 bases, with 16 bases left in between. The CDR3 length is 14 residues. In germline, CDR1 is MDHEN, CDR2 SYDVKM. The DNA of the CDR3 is TGTGCCACCCTCCCCCACCCGCACTCCTACGAGCAGTACTTC. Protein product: CATLPHPHSYEQYF.

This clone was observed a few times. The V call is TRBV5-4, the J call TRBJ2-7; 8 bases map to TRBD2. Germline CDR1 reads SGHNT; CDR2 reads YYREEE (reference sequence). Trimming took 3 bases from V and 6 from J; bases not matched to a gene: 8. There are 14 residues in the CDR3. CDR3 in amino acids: CASSSTRTSSEQYF. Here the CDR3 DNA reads TGTGCCAGCAGCTCCACCCGGACTAGCTCCGAGCAGTACTTC.

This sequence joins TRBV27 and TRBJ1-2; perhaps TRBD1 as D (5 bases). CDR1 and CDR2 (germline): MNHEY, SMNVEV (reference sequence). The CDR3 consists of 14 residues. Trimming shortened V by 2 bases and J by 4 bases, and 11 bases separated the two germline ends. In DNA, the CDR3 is TGTGCCAGCAGTTTAAACAGGCTCGCCTATGGCTACACCTTC. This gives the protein CASSLNRLAYGYTF.

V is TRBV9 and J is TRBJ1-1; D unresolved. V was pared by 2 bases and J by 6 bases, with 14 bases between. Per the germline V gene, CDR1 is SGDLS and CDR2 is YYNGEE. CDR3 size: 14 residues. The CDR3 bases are TGTGCCAGCAGCGTCGAGAGGGAAGACGCTGAAGCTTTCTTT. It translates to CASSVEREDAEAFF.

This chain's CDR3 is CASTPGTSGTGELFF. CDR3 sequence (DNA): TGTGCCAGCACCCCGGGGACTAGCGGTACCGGGGAGCTGTTTTTT. V is TRBV9 and J is TRBJ2-2, with 11 bases fitting TRBD2. The CDR3 is 15 amino acids. Trimming at V came to 6 bases and at J to 5 bases, leaving 6 bases not matched to a gene. Per germline, CDR1 SGDLS and CDR2 YYNGEE.

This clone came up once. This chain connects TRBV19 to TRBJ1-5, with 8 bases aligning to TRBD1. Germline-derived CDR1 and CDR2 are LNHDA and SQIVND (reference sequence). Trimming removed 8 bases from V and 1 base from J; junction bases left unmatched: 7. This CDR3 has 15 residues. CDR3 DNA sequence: TGTGCCAGTGGGATGACAGGGGTGAGCAATCAGCCCCAGCATTTT. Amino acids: CASGMTGVSNQPQHF.